This T cell receptor beta chain was identified during a study of T cells in localized non-small cell lung cancer. Findings of the study overall: It remains possible that heterogeneity exists, since only one tumor region was sequenced. Tumor showed lower T cell clonality than uninvolved adjacent lung, where it was highest.

Notes on this clone: What it binds is unknown.

The CDR3 runs to 20 residues. Only in-frame clones appear in the TCRdb table, and some are missing; sequencing was by immunoSEQ multiplex PCR. This table holds around 50,000 clones, approximately 90% found once. V is TRBV21-1 and J is TRBJ1-4; the table's TRBD1 call for D was not verified on the DNA. TRBV21-1 constitutes a pseudogene. The receptor comes from a man between 40 and 69 years old with stage II lung adenocarcinoma. Sequencing was performed on PBMCs, taken before any cancer treatment. The CDR3 spells CASSQTQKDSYYSTNEKLFF. The CDR3 DNA reads TGTGCCAGCAGCCAAACCCAAAAGGACAGTTATTATTCAACTAATGAAAAACTGTTTTTT.